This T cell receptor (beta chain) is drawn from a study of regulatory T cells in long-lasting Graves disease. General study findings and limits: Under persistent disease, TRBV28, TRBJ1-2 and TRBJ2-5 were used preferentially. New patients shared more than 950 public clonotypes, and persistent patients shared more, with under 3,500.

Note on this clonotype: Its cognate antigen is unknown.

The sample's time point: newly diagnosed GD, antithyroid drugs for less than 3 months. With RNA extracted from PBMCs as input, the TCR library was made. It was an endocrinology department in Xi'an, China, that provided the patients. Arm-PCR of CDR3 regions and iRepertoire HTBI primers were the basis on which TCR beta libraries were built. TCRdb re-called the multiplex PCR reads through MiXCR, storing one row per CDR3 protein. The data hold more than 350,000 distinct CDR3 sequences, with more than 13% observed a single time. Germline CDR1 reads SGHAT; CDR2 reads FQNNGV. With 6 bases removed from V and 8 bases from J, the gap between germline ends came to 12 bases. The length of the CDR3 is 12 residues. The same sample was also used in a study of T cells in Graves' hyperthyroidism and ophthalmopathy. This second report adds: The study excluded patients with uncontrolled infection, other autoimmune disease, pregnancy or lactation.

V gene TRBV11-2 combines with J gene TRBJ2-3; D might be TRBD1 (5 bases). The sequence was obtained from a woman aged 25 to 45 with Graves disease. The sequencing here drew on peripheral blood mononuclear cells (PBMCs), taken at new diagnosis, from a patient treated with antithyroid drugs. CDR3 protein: CASRQGLGTQYF. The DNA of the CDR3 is TGTGCCAGCAGGCAGGGTCTTGGTACGCAGTATTTT.